The entry below gives a single TCR beta chain sequence along with its context. Antigen specificity is unknown. This sample is part of a study of CD8+ T cells in alopecia areata. Study background: Patients in the study were on tofacitinib for 6 to 18 months, then off it for 6 months. Findings of the study overall: Compared with mice, patients displayed less clear TCR sharing, possibly for HLA-related reasons. Higher clonality was seen in lesional scalp than in normal scalp, especially in alopecia totalis/universalis.

The germline CDR1 and CDR2 sequences are SQVTM and ANQGSEA. Trimming pared 3 bases from V and 1 base from J, leaving 6 bases between. The CDR3 runs to 12 residues. RNA extraction and reverse transcription yielded cDNA as sequencing template. Some clones are missing from TCRdb's copy, which holds only in-frame ones; the method was immunoSEQ multiplex PCR. The table includes 150,000 or so clones, over 70% detected once. The V gene is TRBV29-1, the J gene TRBJ1-1, with D uncertain. Sequenced here: CD8+ T cells sorted from blood, sampled at week 0. The sequence derives from a human donor with alopecia areata. In nucleotides, the CDR3 is TGCAGCGTTGAGCTCCAGAACACTGAAGCTTTCTTT. This gives the protein CSVELQNTEAFF.